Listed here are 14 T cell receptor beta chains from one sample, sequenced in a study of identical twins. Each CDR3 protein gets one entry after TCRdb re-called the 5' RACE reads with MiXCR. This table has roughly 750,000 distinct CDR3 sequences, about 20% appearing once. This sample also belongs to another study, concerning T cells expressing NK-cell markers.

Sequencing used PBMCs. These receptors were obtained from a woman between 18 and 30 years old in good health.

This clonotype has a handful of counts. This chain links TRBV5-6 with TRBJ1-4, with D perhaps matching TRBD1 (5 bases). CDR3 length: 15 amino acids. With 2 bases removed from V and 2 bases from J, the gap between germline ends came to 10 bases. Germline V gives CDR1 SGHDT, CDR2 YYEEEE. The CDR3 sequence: CASSFRAGTNEKLFF. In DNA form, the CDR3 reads TGTGCCAGCAGCTTTCGGGCAGGGACTAATGAAAAACTGTTTTTT.

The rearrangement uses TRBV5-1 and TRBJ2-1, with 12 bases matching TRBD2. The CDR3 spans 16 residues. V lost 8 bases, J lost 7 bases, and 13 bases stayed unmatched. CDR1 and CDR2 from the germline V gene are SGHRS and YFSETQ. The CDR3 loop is CASTRLAGVILNEQFF. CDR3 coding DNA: TGCGCCAGTACCAGACTAGCGGGAGTTATATTGAATGAGCAGTTCTTC.

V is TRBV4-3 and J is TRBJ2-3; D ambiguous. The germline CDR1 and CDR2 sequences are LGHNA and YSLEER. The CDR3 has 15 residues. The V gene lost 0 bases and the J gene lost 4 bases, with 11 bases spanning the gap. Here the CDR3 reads CASSQDPTNADTQYF. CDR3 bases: TGCGCCAGCAGCCAAGACCCAACAAACGCAGATACGCAGTATTTT.

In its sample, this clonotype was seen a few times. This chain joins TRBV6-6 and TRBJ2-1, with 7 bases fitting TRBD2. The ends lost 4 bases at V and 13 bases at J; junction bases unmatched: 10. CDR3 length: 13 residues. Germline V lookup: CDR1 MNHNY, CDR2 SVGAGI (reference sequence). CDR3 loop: CASSSPRVAGQFF. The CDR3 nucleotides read TGTGCCAGCAGTTCCCCCAGAGTAGCGGGCCAGTTCTTC.

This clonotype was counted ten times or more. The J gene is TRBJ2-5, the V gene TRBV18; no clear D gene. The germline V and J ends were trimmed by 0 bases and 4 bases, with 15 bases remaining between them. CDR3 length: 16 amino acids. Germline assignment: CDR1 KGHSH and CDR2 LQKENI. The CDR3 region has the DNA TGTGCCAGCTCACCACCCAAGACGTGGACCCGAGAGACCCAGTACTTC. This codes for CASSPPKTWTRETQYF. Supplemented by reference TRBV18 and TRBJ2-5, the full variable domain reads NAGVMQNPRHLVRRRGQEARLRCSPMKGHSHVYWYRQLPEEGLKFMVYLQKENIIDESGMPKERFSAEFPKEGPSILRIQQVVRGDSAAYFCASSPPKTWTRETQYFGPGTRLLVL.

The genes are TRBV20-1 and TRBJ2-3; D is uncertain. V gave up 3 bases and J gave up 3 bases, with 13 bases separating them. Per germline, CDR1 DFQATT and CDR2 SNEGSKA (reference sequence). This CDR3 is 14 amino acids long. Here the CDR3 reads CSASGRIGTDTQYF. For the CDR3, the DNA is TGCAGTGCTAGTGGCAGGATTGGGACAGATACGCAGTATTTT.

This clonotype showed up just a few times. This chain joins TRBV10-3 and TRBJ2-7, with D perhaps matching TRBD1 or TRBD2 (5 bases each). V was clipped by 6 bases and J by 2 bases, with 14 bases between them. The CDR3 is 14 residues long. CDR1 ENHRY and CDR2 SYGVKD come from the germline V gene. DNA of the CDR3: TGTGCCATCAGGAACACCGAGGGACCCTACGAGCAGTACTTC. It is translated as CAIRNTEGPYEQYF.

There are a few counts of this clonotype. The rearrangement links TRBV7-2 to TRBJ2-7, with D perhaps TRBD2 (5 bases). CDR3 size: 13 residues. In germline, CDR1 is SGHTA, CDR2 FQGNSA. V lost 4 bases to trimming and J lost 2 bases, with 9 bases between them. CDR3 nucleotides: TGTGCCAGCAGCTCCTGGACTGCCTACGAGCAGTACTTC. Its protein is CASSSWTAYEQYF.

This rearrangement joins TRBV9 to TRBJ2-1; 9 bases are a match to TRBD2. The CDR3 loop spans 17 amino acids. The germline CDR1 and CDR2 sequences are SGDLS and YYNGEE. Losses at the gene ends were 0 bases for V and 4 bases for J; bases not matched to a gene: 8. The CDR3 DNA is TGTGCCAGCAGCGTAGACTCGGCTAGCGGGATGTACAATGAGCAGTTCTTC. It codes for CASSVDSASGMYNEQFF.

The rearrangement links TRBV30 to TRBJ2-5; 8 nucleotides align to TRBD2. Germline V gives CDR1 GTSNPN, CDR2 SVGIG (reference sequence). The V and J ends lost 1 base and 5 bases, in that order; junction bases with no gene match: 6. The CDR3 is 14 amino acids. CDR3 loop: CAWSAGLAGETQYF. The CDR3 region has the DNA TGTGCCTGGAGTGCCGGACTAGCTGGGGAGACCCAGTACTTC. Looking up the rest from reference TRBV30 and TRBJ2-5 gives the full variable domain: SQTIHQWPATLVQPVGSPLSLECTVEGTSNPNLYWYRQAAGRGLQLLFYSVGIGQISSEVPQNLSASRPQDRQFILSSKKLLLSDSGFYLCAWSAGLAGETQYFGPGTRLLVL.

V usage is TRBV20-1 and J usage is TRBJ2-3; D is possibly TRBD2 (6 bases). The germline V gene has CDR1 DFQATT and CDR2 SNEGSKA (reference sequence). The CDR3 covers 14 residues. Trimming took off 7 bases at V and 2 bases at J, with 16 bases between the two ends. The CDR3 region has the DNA TGCAGTGTCAGAGGCGGGGCCACCACAGATACGCAGTATTTT. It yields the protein CSVRGGATTDTQYF.

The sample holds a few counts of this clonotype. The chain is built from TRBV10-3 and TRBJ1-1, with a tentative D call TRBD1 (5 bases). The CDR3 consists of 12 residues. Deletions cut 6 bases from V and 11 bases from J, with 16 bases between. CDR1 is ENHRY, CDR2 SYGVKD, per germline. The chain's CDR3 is CAIRESGTSAFF. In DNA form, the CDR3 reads TGTGCCATCAGAGAATCCGGGACTAGTGCTTTCTTT.

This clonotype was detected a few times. The CDR3 loop reads CATIGARPANTEAFF. Here the CDR3 DNA reads TGTGCCACCATCGGTGCGAGGCCGGCGAACACTGAAGCTTTCTTT. The chain has TRBV10-3 and TRBJ1-1; D uncertain. The length of the CDR3 is 15 residues. Germline V gives CDR1 ENHRY, CDR2 SYGVKD. The germline V and J ends were trimmed by 10 bases and 1 base, with 19 bases remaining between them.

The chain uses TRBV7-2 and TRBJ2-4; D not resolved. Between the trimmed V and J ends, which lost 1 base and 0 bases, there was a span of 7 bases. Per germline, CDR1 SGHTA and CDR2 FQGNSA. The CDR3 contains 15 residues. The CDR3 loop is CASSLVLLAKNIQYF. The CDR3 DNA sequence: TGTGCCAGCAGCTTAGTTTTGCTAGCCAAAAACATTCAGTACTTC.